The next 5 T cell receptor beta chains were all read from a single sample in a study of response to subunit inactivated influenza vaccine. TCRdb recomputed calls from the RT-PCR reads with MiXCR, one row per CDR3 protein. Of fewer than 650,000 distinct CDR3 sequences listed, over 10% are singletons. This sample comprised PBMCs from blood, obtained around seven weeks after vaccination. The receptors come from a man in his forties or fifties who received an inactivated influenza vaccine.

This clonotype was detected only a few times. The genes are TRBV5-1 and TRBJ2-5, with 12 positions matching TRBD2. In germline, CDR1 is SGHRS, CDR2 YFSETQ. J was trimmed by 5 bases and V by 0 bases; bases with no gene match: 11. The CDR3 spans 18 residues. CDR3 nucleotides: TGCGCCAGCAGCTTGGCAGTTCTAGCGGGAGGGCAGGTGGAGACCCAGTACTTC. Translation gives CASSLAVLAGGQVETQYF.

The rearrangement uses TRBV12-3 or TRBV12-4 and TRBJ2-1; TRBD1 matches 7 bases. This CDR3 is 14 amino acids long. The ends lost 5 bases at V and 7 bases at J; junction bases unmatched: 8. CDR3 sequence: CASSPPGGRNEQFF. The CDR3 nucleotides read TGTGCCAGCAGTCCCCCAGGGGGTCGGAATGAGCAGTTCTTC.

The chain carries TRBV5-1 and TRBJ2-2; D uncertain. V dropped 1 base and J dropped 5 bases, with 18 bases sitting between them. Per the germline V gene, CDR1 is SGHRS and CDR2 is YFSETQ. The CDR3 has 17 residues. Here the CDR3 reads CASSLPRSLPSTGELFF. The CDR3 coding sequence is TGCGCCAGCAGCTTGCCCAGGAGTCTTCCAAGTACCGGGGAGCTGTTTTTT.

This clonotype was seen a handful of times. V and J are TRBV11-2 and TRBJ2-7; 10 nucleotides line up with TRBD1. Germline CDR1 and CDR2: SGHAT and FQNNGV. CDR3 length: 15 residues. Trimming cost V 0 bases and J 6 bases; bases outside gene matches: 5. CDR3 bases: TGTGCCAGCAGCTTAGAGGGACAGGGGCTCGGCGAGCAGTACTTC. Its translation: CASSLEGQGLGEQYF.

The V and J genes are TRBV12-3 or TRBV12-4 and TRBJ2-2, with a tentative D call TRBD1 (6 bases). The CDR3 consists of 17 residues. V lost 2 bases and J lost 5, with 18 bases in between. CDR3 nucleotide sequence: TGTGCCAGCAGTTTAATCCTCTGGGGGCGATGGACCGGGGAGCTGTTTTTT. Its translation is CASSLILWGRWTGELFF.